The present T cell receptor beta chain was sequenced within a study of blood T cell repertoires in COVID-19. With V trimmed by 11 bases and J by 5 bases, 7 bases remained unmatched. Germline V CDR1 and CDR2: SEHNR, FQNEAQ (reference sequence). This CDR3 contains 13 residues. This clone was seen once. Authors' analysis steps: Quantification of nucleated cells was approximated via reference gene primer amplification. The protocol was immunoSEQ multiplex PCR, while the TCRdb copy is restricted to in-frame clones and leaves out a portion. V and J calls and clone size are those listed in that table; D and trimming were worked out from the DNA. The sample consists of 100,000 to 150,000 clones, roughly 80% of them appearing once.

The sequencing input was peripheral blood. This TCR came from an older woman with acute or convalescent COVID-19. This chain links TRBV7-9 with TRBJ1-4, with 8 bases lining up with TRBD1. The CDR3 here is CAVQGARNEKLFF. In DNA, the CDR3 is TGTGCCGTCCAGGGGGCGCGAAATGAAAAACTGTTTTTT.